A selection of T cell receptor beta chains follows, all from one sample in a study of CD8+ T cells in alopecia areata. Repertoires were generated with immunoSEQ multiplex PCR, while TCRdb's copy carries only in-frame clones and drops some. In the table there are 150,000 to 200,000 clones, 60% of which are singletons. Sequencing used CD4+ T cells sorted from blood, obtained at week 24, from a patient treated with tofacitinib. The origin of the receptors is a human donor with alopecia areata. The CDR3 runs from the conserved cysteine through the conserved F or W.

J	length	V	CDR3
TRBJ2-2	13	TRBV30	CAWSVESTGELFF
TRBJ1-2	14	TRBV5-6	CASSAGREVSGYTF
TRBJ2-2	16	TRBV11-2	CASSSQPSGGAGELFF
TRBJ1-2	12	TRBV9	CASSVELGGYTF
TRBJ2-5	13	TRBV7-8	CASSLGTQETQYF
TRBJ2-3	15	TRBV2	CASLQRGGSTDTQYF
TRBJ2-5	11	TRBV29-1	CSVGGLETQYF
TRBJ2-1	15	TRBV2	CASELAGGTYNEQFF
TRBJ1-3	16	TRBV30	CAWRTGGTSSGNTIYF
TRBJ2-2	13	TRBV10-3	CAIMRGDPGELFF
TRBJ2-3	13	TRBV5-1	CASSLRAGDTQYF
TRBJ2-1	12	TRBV29-1	CSPSTIYNEQFF
TRBJ1-6	14	TRBV9	CASSVVAVGAPLHF
TRBJ1-5	15	TRBV2	CASSSQGVVGQPQHF
TRBJ2-2	15	TRBV7-6	CASSSANRGTGELFF
TRBJ2-3	14	TRBV30	CAWRHSGGTDTQYF
TRBJ1-5	12	TRBV30	CAWGGGAQPQHF
TRBJ1-6	12	TRBV6-1	CASSAPYSPLHF
TRBJ2-3	13	TRBV29-1	CSVQGPNTDTQYF
TRBJ2-7	12	TRBV28	CASSPPAWEQYF
TRBJ1-1	13	TRBV30	CAWTRQGETEAFF
TRBJ2-3	15	TRBV11-2	CASSPRAGLPDTQYF
TRBJ1-2	13	TRBV2	CASTPQGRSGYTF
TRBJ2-3	11	TRBV6-5	CAVATGDTQYF
TRBJ1-2	13	TRBV7-3	CASSSTASGGYTF
TRBJ2-1	10	TRBV20-1	CSATQGEQFF
TRBJ2-7	16	TRBV2	CASSDNQRGGSREQYF
TRBJ1-2	10	TRBV29-1	CSADSYGYTF